This TCR beta chain came from a study of identical twins. Study observations and caveats: Beta out-of-frame sequences showed weaker excess sharing between twins.

Details on this clonotype: Antigen specificity is unknown.

CDR3 size: 15 residues. Trimming pared 3 bases from V and 1 base from J, leaving 15 bases between. Germline CDR1 and CDR2: DFQATT and SNEGSKA (reference sequence). From the 5' RACE reads, TCRdb called clonotypes with MiXCR, one entry per CDR3 protein. The sample contains 250,000 to 300,000 distinct CDR3 sequences, around 9.7% of which appear only once. The same sample was also studied in work on yellow fever vaccine responses in identical twins.

V gene TRBV20-1 combines with J gene TRBJ1-1; D not certain. Sequencing was carried out using CD8+ T cells sorted from blood. The sequence was obtained from a woman between 18 and 29 years old in good health. CDR3 nucleotides: TGCAGTGCTAGTGGCAGGACTCTTTCGAACACTGAAGCTTTCTTT. Residues: CSASGRTLSNTEAFF.